This T cell receptor (beta chain) was found in a study of vaccination effects on CD4 cells after COVID-19. Antigen-specific CD4+ T cells were expanded with viral peptide pools in the ViraFEST assay before sequencing. At the end of about 9 days of culture, CD4+ T cells were isolated. According to the study, vaccine recipients showed no prior SARS-CoV-2 infection and negative nucleocapsid antibodies. CDR3 length: 14 amino acids. Germline loops: CDR1 LGHDT, CDR2 YNNKEL (reference sequence). V gave up 4 bases and J gave up 10 bases; unmatched junction bases: 4. For this clone: Its antigen is undetermined.

The protocol was immunoSEQ multiplex PCR, while the TCRdb copy is restricted to in-frame clones and leaves out a portion. The sample has tens of thousands of clones, around 67% seen once. This chain joins TRBV3-1 (or the pseudogene TRBV3-2) and TRBJ1-6; 10 bases are a match to TRBD1. Here the sequenced sample was CD4+ T cells from PBMCs cultured with SARS-CoV-2 spike peptides, taken before COVID-19 vaccination. The clonotype originates from a human donor who received a COVID-19 vaccine. CDR3 region: CASSPGTGESPLHF. The CDR3 DNA reads TGTGCCAGCAGCCCAGGGACAGGGGAATCACCCCTCCACTTT.